The entry that follows covers one T cell receptor (beta chain) sequence. The antigen remains unidentified. This sample was included in a study of blood T cells in healthy people across ages. The study, taken as a whole, reports: Both higher diversity and more naive CD4+ cells marked long-lived donors when set against aged donors. Across samples, TCR beta diversity tracked strongly with naive T cell percentage.

V shed 1 base and J shed 10 bases, with 8 bases lying between them. Germline V gives CDR1 MNHEY, CDR2 SVGEGT. The CDR3 is 12 amino acids. At least 5 micrograms of total RNA were extracted per sample. Through a sample-barcoded 5' primer and a J-beta primer mix, a second PCR was run for roughly 6 to 12 cycles. TCRdb recomputed calls from the 5' RACE reads with MiXCR, one row per CDR3 protein. The sample yields about 570,000 distinct CDR3 sequences, approximately 27% seen once. Sequenced: blood. This chain links TRBV6-2 or TRBV6-3 with TRBJ2-1; weak D call: TRBD2 (6 bases). The origin of this receptor is a woman between 70 and 85 years old in good health. This CDR3 reads CASSYFAGEQFF. In DNA form, the CDR3 reads TGTGCCAGCAGTTACTTTGCGGGGGAGCAGTTCTTC.